Below are 7 T cell receptor beta chains sequenced from a single sample in a study of blood T cell repertoires in COVID-19. Produced via immunoSEQ multiplex PCR; TCRdb's table is partial and in-frame only. Of 200,000 to 300,000 clones listed, 70% to 90% are singletons. The material sequenced was peripheral blood. These receptors were taken from a woman aged 60-75 years with COVID-19, enrolled during active disease.

The J gene is TRBJ1-2, the V gene TRBV30; the match to TRBD1 covers 7 bases. This CDR3 comprises 14 residues. V lost 4 bases to trimming and J lost 2 bases; unmatched junction nucleotides: 7. CDR1 and CDR2 (germline): GTSNPN, SVGIG (reference sequence). The CDR3 loop is CAWMKDRNNYGYTF. The CDR3 DNA sequence: TGTGCCTGGATGAAGGACAGGAACAACTATGGCTACACCTTC.

V is TRBV9 and J is TRBJ2-3; D might be TRBD2 (5 bases). Per germline, CDR1 SGDLS and CDR2 YYNGEE. V lost 4 bases and J 0 bases, leaving 18 bases between the germline ends. The CDR3 is 17 residues long. Here the CDR3 DNA reads TGTGCCAGCAGCCCGTCCGGGAAGACTACTAGCACAGATACGCAGTATTTT. Its translation: CASSPSGKTTSTDTQYF.

The V call is TRBV5-6, the J call TRBJ1-2, with D possibly TRBD1 on 6 matching bases. The V gene lost 4 bases and the J gene lost 4 bases, with 17 bases spanning the gap. This CDR3 is 15 amino acids long. Germline V lookup: CDR1 SGHDT, CDR2 YYEEEE. The CDR3 DNA sequence: TGTGCCAGCAGCCGCGAGGACAGCCCAATCTATGGCTACACCTTC. Protein: CASSREDSPIYGYTF.

The chain employs TRBV3-1 (or the pseudogene TRBV3-2) and TRBJ2-2; 7 bases map to TRBD1. This CDR3 has 14 amino acids. The germline CDR1 and CDR2 sequences are LGHDT and YNNKEL (reference sequence). Trimming at V came to 3 bases and at J to 5 bases, leaving 3 bases not matched to a gene. CDR3 amino acids: CASSQTGFTGELFF. The CDR3 DNA reads TGTGCCAGCAGCCAGACAGGGTTTACCGGGGAGCTGTTTTTT.

This clone appeared a single time. J is TRBJ2-4 and V is TRBV11-2; 8 bases are a match to TRBD1. The junction had 9 bases not matched to a gene; V was cut back by 4 bases and J by 7 bases. The CDR3 loop spans 15 amino acids. CDR1 SGHAT and CDR2 FQNNGV come from the germline V gene. In DNA form, the CDR3 reads TGTGCCAGCAGCTCGGACAGGGCGGTTGCTAACATTCAGTACTTC. Amino acids: CASSSDRAVANIQYF.

This chain joins TRBV24-1 and TRBJ2-1, with TRBD1 matching over 10 bases. The V and J ends lost 3 bases and 2 bases, in that order; junction bases with no gene match: 3. Germline CDR1 and CDR2: KGHDR and SFDVKD. The CDR3 is 16 amino acids. The CDR3 region has the DNA TGTGCCACCAGTGATGACAGGGGGCTCCCCTACAATGAGCAGTTCTTC. It is translated as CATSDDRGLPYNEQFF.

The J gene is TRBJ2-1, the V gene TRBV7-7; D gene unclear. The germline CDR1 and CDR2 sequences are SSHAT and FNYEAQ (reference sequence). The V and J ends lost 7 bases and 2 bases respectively, with 15 bases between them. This CDR3 contains 15 residues. For the CDR3, the DNA is TGTGCCAGCACCCCAGAGCTAGTCCCCTACAATGAGCAGTTCTTC. It translates to CASTPELVPYNEQFF. Supplemented by reference TRBV7-7 and TRBJ2-1, the full variable domain reads GAGVSQSPRYKVTKRGQDVTLRCDPISSHATLYWYQQALGQGPEFLTYFNYEAQPDKSGLPSDRFSAERPEGSISTLTIQRTEQRDSAMYRCASTPELVPYNEQFFGPGTRLTVL.